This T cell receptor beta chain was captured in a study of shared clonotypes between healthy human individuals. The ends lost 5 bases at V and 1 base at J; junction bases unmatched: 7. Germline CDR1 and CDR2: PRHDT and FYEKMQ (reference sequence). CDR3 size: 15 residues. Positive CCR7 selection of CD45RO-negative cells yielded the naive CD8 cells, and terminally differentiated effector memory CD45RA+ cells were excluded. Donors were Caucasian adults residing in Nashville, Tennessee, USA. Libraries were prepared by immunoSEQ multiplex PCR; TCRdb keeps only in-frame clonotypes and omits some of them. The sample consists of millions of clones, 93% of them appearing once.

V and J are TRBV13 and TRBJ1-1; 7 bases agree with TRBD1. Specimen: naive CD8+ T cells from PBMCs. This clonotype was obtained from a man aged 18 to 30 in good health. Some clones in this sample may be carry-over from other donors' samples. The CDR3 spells CASSPWGQQNTEAFF. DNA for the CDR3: TGTGCCAGCAGCCCCTGGGGACAGCAGAACACTGAAGCTTTCTTT.